The next 23 T cell receptor beta chains were all read from a single sample in a study of patients and donors after allogeneic stem cell transplantation. Each CDR3 protein is one row after TCRdb ran MiXCR on the RT-PCR reads. The sample holds 150,000 to 200,000 distinct CDR3 sequences, 30% seen once. Material: blood, either unsorted or a sorted T cell fraction (not recorded which). These TCRs come from a human donor who was either an allogeneic HSCT recipient or a stem cell or donor lymphocyte infusion donor (not recorded which). It is not recorded whose cells these are; they may come from a transplant donor.

There are many counts of this clonotype. The chain carries TRBV24-1 and TRBJ2-3, with unresolved D. Trimming left V 5 bases short and J 2 bases short, with 7 bases between. The germline CDR1 and CDR2 sequences are KGHDR and SFDVKD. The CDR3 loop spans 13 amino acids. CDR3 DNA: TGTGCCACCAGTGGTAGTTCCACAGATACGCAGTATTTT. The encoded protein is CATSGSSTDTQYF.

This clonotype appeared a few times. This sequence joins TRBV7-3 and TRBJ2-1; D unresolved. The CDR3 has 15 amino acids. Looked up from germline, CDR1 is SGHTA and CDR2 is FQGTGA. The V end was cut by 5 bases, the J end by 2 bases, with 13 bases between. For the CDR3, the DNA is TGTGCCAGCAGCGTATCACCGGAACCCTACAATGAGCAGTTCTTC. Translation gives CASSVSPEPYNEQFF.

The gene calls are TRBV24-1 and TRBJ2-1; 7 bases line up with TRBD2. Germline V gives CDR1 KGHDR, CDR2 SFDVKD. V shed 9 bases, J shed 5 bases, and the junction held 3 bases outside the gene matches. The CDR3 extends over 12 amino acids. Written as DNA, the CDR3 is TGTGCCACCCGTGGGAGGGACAATGAGCAGTTCTTC. Residues: CATRGRDNEQFF.

This clonotype came up a few times. The V and J genes are TRBV6-5 and TRBJ2-7; D remains ambiguous. Trimming left V 2 bases short and J 4 bases short, with 12 bases between. The CDR3 contains 14 residues. Per the germline V gene, CDR1 is MNHEY and CDR2 is SVGAGI. The CDR3 is CASSYQGPSYEQYF. The DNA of the CDR3 is TGTGCCAGCAGTTACCAAGGGCCCTCTTACGAGCAGTACTTC.

This clonotype was observed a few times. The chain combines TRBV12-3 or TRBV12-4 with TRBJ2-7; 9 bases match TRBD1. Losses at the gene ends were 3 bases for V and 12 bases for J; bases not matched to a gene: 6. The CDR3 has 12 residues. In DNA, the CDR3 is TGTGCCAGCAGTTTCGTACAGGGGGCGCGGTACTTC. Translation: CASSFVQGARYF.

DNA for the CDR3: TGTGCCATCAGTCCAGGGACAGGGACCTACGAGCAGTACTTC. Translated: CAISPGTGTYEQYF. The chain employs TRBV10-3 and TRBJ2-7; TRBD1 matches 9 bases. V dropped 5 bases and J dropped 2; count of bases not matched to a gene: 4. The CDR3 extends over 14 amino acids. Germline V gene sequence: CDR1 ENHRY, CDR2 SYGVKD.

The chain employs TRBV20-1 and TRBJ2-5; D is unresolved. V lost 6 bases to trimming and J lost 2 bases, with 13 bases between them. This CDR3 has 13 amino acids. In germline, CDR1 is DFQATT, CDR2 SNEGSKA (reference sequence). As DNA, the CDR3 is TGCAGTGCCCCGTCCCCCTCACAAGAGACCCAGTACTTC. It encodes CSAPSPSQETQYF.

This clonotype was seen a handful of times. V is TRBV28 and J is TRBJ2-7; 9 bases align to TRBD1. Losses at the gene ends were 5 bases for V and 7 bases for J; bases not matched to a gene: 9. The CDR3 extends over 14 amino acids. Germline V gene lookup returns CDR1 MDHEN and CDR2 SYDVKM. CDR3 sequence: CASSTRTGVDEQYF. The CDR3 bases are TGTGCCAGCAGTACCCGGACAGGGGTTGATGAGCAGTACTTC.

The chain carries TRBV7-9 and TRBJ1-2, with unresolved D. Trimming removed 5 bases at V and 4 bases at J, with 5 bases between. CDR1 and CDR2 (germline): SEHNR, FQNEAQ (reference sequence). This CDR3 is 11 amino acids long. CDR3 residues: CASSLPYGYTF. CDR3 nucleotides: TGTGCCAGCAGCCTCCCCTATGGCTACACCTTC.

The chain employs TRBV11-2 and TRBJ2-1, with 8 nucleotides matching TRBD2. There are 18 residues in the CDR3. CDR1 SGHAT and CDR2 FQNNGV come from the germline V gene. Trimming removed 1 base from V and 4 bases from J; junction bases left unmatched: 12. In nucleotides, the CDR3 is TGTGCCAGCAGCTTAGGAGGGGGATTAGCGGGACGTTACAATGAGCAGTTCTTC. Protein: CASSLGGGLAGRYNEQFF.

This clonotype was counted between two and nine times. The CDR3 loop reads CAISEPTSGTYEQYF. The DNA of the CDR3 is TGTGCCATCAGTGAACCTACTAGCGGGACCTACGAGCAGTACTTC. The chain is built from TRBV10-3 and TRBJ2-7, with 10 bases matching TRBD2. There are 15 residues in the CDR3. The trim removed 3 bases at V and 2 bases at J, leaving 4 bases unmatched. From germline, CDR1 is ENHRY and CDR2 SYGVKD.

This clonotype was seen a few times. The genes are TRBV7-6 and TRBJ1-1; no clear D. V was cut by 1 base and J by 5 bases, with 8 bases left in between. Germline V gene sequence: CDR1 SGHVS, CDR2 FNYEAQ. This CDR3 is built from 13 residues. Written as DNA, the CDR3 is TGTGCCAGCAGCTTAGGCAAGAGGACTGAAGCTTTCTTT. Protein: CASSLGKRTEAFF.

The V and J genes are TRBV5-1 and TRBJ2-1; no reliable D call. The CDR3 is 12 residues long. Germline CDR1 is SGHRS and CDR2 is YFSETQ. V lost 0 bases and J 9 bases, leaving 7 bases between the germline ends. CDR3 protein: CASSLEGTEQFF. DNA of the CDR3: TGCGCCAGCAGCTTGGAGGGTACTGAGCAGTTCTTC.

V usage is TRBV6-2 or TRBV6-3 and J usage is TRBJ2-3; D perhaps matches TRBD1 (6 bases). The CDR3 extends over 16 amino acids. From germline, CDR1 is MNHEY and CDR2 SVGEGT. V lost 5 bases, J lost 6 bases, and 21 bases lay in between. As DNA, the CDR3 is TGTGCCAGCAGTAGTGTTCCGGGACACCCCTTGGATACGCAGTATTTT. Translation: CASSSVPGHPLDTQYF.

The CDR3 is CASSLLTGINEQFF. CDR3 DNA sequence: TGTGCCAGCAGTTTATTAACAGGGATCAATGAGCAGTTCTTC. This sequence joins TRBV28 and TRBJ2-1; possible D gene TRBD1, 6 bases. CDR3 length equals 14 residues. Germline lookup yields CDR1 MDHEN and CDR2 SYDVKM. V lost 1 base and J lost 6, with 10 bases in between. Looking up the rest from reference TRBV28 and TRBJ2-1 gives the full variable domain: DVKVTQSSRYLVKRTGEKVFLECVQDMDHENMFWYRQDPGLGLRLIYFSYDVKMKEKGDIPEGYSVSREKKERFSLILESASTNQTSMYLCASSLLTGINEQFFGPGTRLTVL.

This clonotype was detected only a few times. The rearrangement uses TRBV9 and TRBJ2-1; 10 bases match TRBD1. V was pared by 4 bases and J by 1 base, with 8 bases of the junction left unmatched. The CDR3 is 17 amino acids. The germline CDR1 and CDR2 sequences are SGDLS and YYNGEE. CDR3 DNA sequence: TGTGCCAGCAGCCTCCGCGGGGGACAGGGGTCCTACAATGAGCAGTTCTTC. It is translated as CASSLRGGQGSYNEQFF. Based on the CDR3 plus reference TRBV9 and TRBJ2-1, the full variable domain is DSGVTQTPKHLITATGQRVTLRCSPRSGDLSVYWYQQSLDQGLQFLIQYYNGEERAKGNILERFSAQQFPDLHSELNLSSLELGDSALYFCASSLRGGQGSYNEQFFGPGTRLTVL.

V usage is TRBV7-2 and J usage is TRBJ1-2; 8 bases fit TRBD1. Germline V gene sequence: CDR1 SGHTA, CDR2 FQGNSA. The CDR3 is 13 amino acids. V shed 5 bases and J 8 bases; nucleotides not matched to a gene: 7. The CDR3 here is CASSTRTGIGYTF. In DNA, the CDR3 is TGTGCCAGCAGCACCCGGACAGGGATCGGCTACACCTTC.

The V and J genes are TRBV6-2 or TRBV6-3 and TRBJ2-7; D could derive from TRBD1 or TRBD2 (6 bases each). The CDR3 contains 14 residues. V lost 7 bases and J 2 bases, leaving 15 bases between the germline ends. Germline-derived CDR1 and CDR2 are MNHEY and SVGEGT. CDR3 protein: CASTHAGQTYEQYF. The DNA for the CDR3 is TGTGCCAGCACCCACGCGGGACAAACCTACGAGCAGTACTTC.

V and J are TRBV7-2 and TRBJ2-3; D call uncertain. CDR3 length equals 14 residues. V was pared by 2 bases and J by 7 bases, with 13 bases between. CDR1 and CDR2 (germline): SGHTA, FQGNSA. The CDR3 bases are TGTGCCAGCAGCTTACGGCCTTGGGGAAATACGCAGTATTTT. Amino acid sequence: CASSLRPWGNTQYF. Full variable domain (remainder filled in from reference TRBV7-2 and TRBJ2-3): GAGVSQSPSNKVTEKGKDVELRCDPISGHTALYWYRQSLGQGLEFLIYFQGNSAPDKSGLPSDRFSAERTGGSVSTLTIQRTQQEDSAVYLCASSLRPWGNTQYFGPGTRLTVL.

This clonotype has just a few counts. The chain carries TRBV4-3 and TRBJ2-6; 8 bases match TRBD1. The CDR3 is 18 amino acids. V gave up 1 base and J gave up 0 bases; unmatched junction bases: 5. Germline loops: CDR1 LGHNA, CDR2 YSLEER. CDR3 coding DNA: TGCGCCAGCAGCCAAGCAGGGGGCTTATTCTCTGGGGCCAACGTCCTGACTTTC. Protein sequence: CASSQAGGLFSGANVLTF.

This clonotype was counted only a few times. The CDR3 loop reads CASSQDGASGWTGELFF. DNA for the CDR3: TGTGCCAGCAGCCAAGATGGGGCTAGCGGGTGGACCGGGGAGCTGTTTTTT. The chain joins TRBV3-1 to TRBJ2-2; 8 nucleotides agree with TRBD2. This CDR3 has 17 residues. Germline trimming cut 0 bases from V and 5 bases from J; bases unmatched to any gene: 8. Looked up from germline, CDR1 is LGHDT and CDR2 is YNNKEL (reference sequence).

The chain recombines TRBV12-3 or TRBV12-4 with TRBJ2-4; 10 bases match TRBD2. Trimming at V came to 4 bases and at J to 9 bases, leaving 12 bases not matched to a gene. This CDR3 contains 16 residues. The CDR3 coding sequence is TGTGCCAGCAGTTGGGAACTAGCGGGACAGAGCGGCATTCAGTACTTC. Its translation is CASSWELAGQSGIQYF.

This sequence joins TRBV11-2 and TRBJ2-1; 11 bases are shared with TRBD2. The CDR3 sequence is 16 residues long. The junction had 6 bases not matched to a gene; V was cut back by 5 bases and J by 3 bases. Germline CDR1 and CDR2: SGHAT and FQNNGV. CDR3 nucleotide sequence: TGTGCCAGCAGCCCCAGGACTAGCGGGTTCTACAATGAGCAGTTCTTC. Amino acid sequence: CASSPRTSGFYNEQFF.